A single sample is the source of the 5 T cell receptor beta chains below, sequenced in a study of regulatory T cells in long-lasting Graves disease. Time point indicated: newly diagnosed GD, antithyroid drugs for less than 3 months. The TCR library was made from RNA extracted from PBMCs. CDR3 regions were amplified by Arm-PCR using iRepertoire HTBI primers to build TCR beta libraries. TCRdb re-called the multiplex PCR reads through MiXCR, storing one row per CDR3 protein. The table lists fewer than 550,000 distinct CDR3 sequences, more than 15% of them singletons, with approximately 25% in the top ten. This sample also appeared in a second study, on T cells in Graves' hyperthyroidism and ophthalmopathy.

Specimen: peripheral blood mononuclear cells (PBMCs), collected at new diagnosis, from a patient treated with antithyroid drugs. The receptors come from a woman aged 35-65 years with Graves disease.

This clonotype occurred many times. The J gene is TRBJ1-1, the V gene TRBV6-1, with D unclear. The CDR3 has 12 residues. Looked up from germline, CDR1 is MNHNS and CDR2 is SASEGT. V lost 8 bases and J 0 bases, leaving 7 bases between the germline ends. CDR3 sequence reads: CASGTLNTEAFF. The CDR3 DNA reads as TGTGCCAGCGGAACATTGAACACTGAAGCTTTCTTT.

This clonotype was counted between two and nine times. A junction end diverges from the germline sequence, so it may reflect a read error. CDR3 in DNA: TGTGTCAGCAGTAGAGACCGCGAAGAGACCCAGTACTTC. It encodes CVSSRDREETQYF. The V and J genes are TRBV16 and TRBJ2-5; no clear D. CDR3 length: 13 residues. Germline V gene lookup returns CDR1 KGHSY and CDR2 FQNENV.

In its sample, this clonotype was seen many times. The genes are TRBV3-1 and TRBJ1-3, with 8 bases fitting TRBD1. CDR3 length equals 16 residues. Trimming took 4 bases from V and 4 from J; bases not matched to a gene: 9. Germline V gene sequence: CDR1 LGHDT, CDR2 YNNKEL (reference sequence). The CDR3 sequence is CASSPTGQGAGNTIYF. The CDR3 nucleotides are TGTGCCAGCAGCCCAACCGGACAGGGAGCAGGAAACACCATATATTTT.

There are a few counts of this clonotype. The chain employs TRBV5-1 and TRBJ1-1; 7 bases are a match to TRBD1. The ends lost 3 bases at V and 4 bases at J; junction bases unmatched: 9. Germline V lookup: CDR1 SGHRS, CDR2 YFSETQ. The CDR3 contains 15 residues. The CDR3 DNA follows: TGCGCCAGCAGCTACGACAGGGTTGGAGTCACTGAAGCTTTCTTT. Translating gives CASSYDRVGVTEAFF.

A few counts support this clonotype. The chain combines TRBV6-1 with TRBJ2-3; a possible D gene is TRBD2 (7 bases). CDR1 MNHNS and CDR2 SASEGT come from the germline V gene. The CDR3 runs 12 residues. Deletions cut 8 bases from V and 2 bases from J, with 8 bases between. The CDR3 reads CASGGATDTQYF. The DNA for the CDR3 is TGTGCCAGCGGGGGGGCCACAGATACGCAGTATTTT.